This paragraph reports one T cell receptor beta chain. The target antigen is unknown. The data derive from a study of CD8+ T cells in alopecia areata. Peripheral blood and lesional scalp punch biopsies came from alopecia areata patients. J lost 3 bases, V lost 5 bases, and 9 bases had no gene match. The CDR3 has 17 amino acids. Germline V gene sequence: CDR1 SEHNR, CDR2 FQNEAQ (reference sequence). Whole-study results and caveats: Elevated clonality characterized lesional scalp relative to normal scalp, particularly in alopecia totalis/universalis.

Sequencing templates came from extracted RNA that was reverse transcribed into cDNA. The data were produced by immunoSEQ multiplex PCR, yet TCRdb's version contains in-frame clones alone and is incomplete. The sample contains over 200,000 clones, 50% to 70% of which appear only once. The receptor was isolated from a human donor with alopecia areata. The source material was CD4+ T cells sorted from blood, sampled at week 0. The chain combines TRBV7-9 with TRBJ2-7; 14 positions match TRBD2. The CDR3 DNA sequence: TGTGCCAGCAGCCGTGGACTAGGGACTAGCGGGAGCTACGAGCAGTACTTC. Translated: CASSRGLGTSGSYEQYF.